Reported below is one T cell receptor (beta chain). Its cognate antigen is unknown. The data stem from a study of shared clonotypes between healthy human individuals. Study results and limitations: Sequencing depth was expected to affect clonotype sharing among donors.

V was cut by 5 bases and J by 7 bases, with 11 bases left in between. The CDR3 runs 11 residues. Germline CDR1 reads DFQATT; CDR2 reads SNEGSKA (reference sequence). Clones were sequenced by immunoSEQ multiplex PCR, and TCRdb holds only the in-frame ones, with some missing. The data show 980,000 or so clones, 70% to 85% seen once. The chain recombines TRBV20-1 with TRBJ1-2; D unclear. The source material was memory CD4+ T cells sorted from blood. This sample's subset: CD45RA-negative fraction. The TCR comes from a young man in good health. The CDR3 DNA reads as TGCAGTGCTCCCCGACCCACTGGCTACACCTTC. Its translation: CSAPRPTGYTF.